This T cell receptor (beta chain) derives from a study of human T cells and chemical hapten exposure. Study-wide results and caveats: Expanded TCRs created a significantly greater count of big CDR3 similarity clusters than controls did. As the donors had alopecia, their immune response may differ from healthy people's.

TCRdb ran MiXCR on the RACE reads and lists one entry per CDR3 protein. The table shows some 380,000 distinct CDR3 sequences, with about 4.4% occurring only once. This clonotype was counted once. The antigen remains unidentified. Germline values: CDR1 LGHDT, CDR2 YNNKEL (reference sequence). There are 14 residues in the CDR3. Trimming removed 3 bases at V and 1 base at J, with 9 bases between. Time point described: patch test 1, 2 weeks after DPC sensitization. Treatment described: therapeutic diphenylcyclopropenone sensitization with weekly scalp DPC. The sequence came from a woman in her fifties or sixties with alopecia areata. Some clones in this sample may be carry-over from other donors' samples. Sequences were derived from whole blood, sampled in connection with sensitization to the hapten diphenylcyclopropenone (DPC). This chain connects TRBV3-1 to TRBJ1-1; D remains unclear. CDR3 nucleotides: TGTGCCAGCAGCCAGATGACATCGAACACTGAAGCTTTCTTT. Translation: CASSQMTSNTEAFF. Based on the CDR3 plus reference TRBV3-1 and TRBJ1-1, the full variable domain is DTAVSQTPKYLVTQMGNDKSIKCEQNLGHDTMYWYKQDSKKFLKIMFSYNNKELIINETVPNRFSPKSPDKAHLNLHINSLELGDSAVYFCASSQMTSNTEAFFGQGTRLTVV.